Below, 30 T cell receptor beta chains from the same sample are listed, as sequenced in a study of T cells in Graves' hyperthyroidism and ophthalmopathy (dated by TCRdb to 2018 to 2020). Library generation was performed with multiplex PCR. The listed sequencing device is Illumina HiSeq 2000. TCR beta CDR3 regions were amplified from RNA transcripts. The first round of RT-PCR for the TCR CDR3 was performed with the HTBI primer set and the Qiagen OneStep RT-PCR kit. TCRdb's own reprocessing of the public reads used fastp at Q25 and MiXCR and kept productive beta chains. Here each entry gathers all rows of one CDR3 protein and keeps the most common genes and DNA. The sample records about 560,000 distinct CDR3 sequences, 16% of which are singletons. The ten largest clonotypes hold 15% to 20% of the sample. Sequencing was performed on blood. These receptors came from a woman aged 18-29 years with Graves' hyperthyroidism.

The J gene is TRBJ2-2, the V gene TRBV20-1, with D possibly TRBD2 on 6 matching bases. This CDR3 has 15 amino acids. V lost 1 base and J lost 4, with 13 bases in between. Germline lookup yields CDR1 DFQATT and CDR2 SNEGSKA (reference sequence). The CDR3 region has the DNA TGCAGTGCTAGAGGGGCGGGGATGAGCACCGGGGAGCTGTTTTTT. It translates to CSARGAGMSTGELFF.

V usage is TRBV18 and J usage is TRBJ1-1; D is uncertain. Trimming removed 2 bases at V and 0 bases at J, with 13 bases between. CDR3 length: 16 amino acids. Germline V gene lookup returns CDR1 KGHSH and CDR2 LQKENI. The CDR3 DNA is TGTGCCAGCTCACCATCGGGGATCAATATGAACACTGAAGCTTTCTTT. Amino acid sequence: CASSPSGINMNTEAFF.

This clonotype was observed many times. CDR3 protein: CASSPTDRRANYGYTF. In nucleotides, the CDR3 is TGTGCCAGCAGCCCAACGGACAGGCGAGCTAACTATGGCTACACCTTC. The chain is built from TRBV7-9 and TRBJ1-2; 7 nucleotides line up with TRBD1. The CDR3 loop spans 16 amino acids. With V trimmed by 5 bases and J by 0 bases, 9 bases remained unmatched. Germline CDR1 and CDR2: SEHNR and FQNEAQ (reference sequence).

This clonotype was picked up one time. The gene calls are TRBV6-2 or TRBV6-3 and TRBJ2-5; the D gene is possibly TRBD2 (5 bases). Germline V gene lookup returns CDR1 MNHEY and CDR2 SVGEGT. The CDR3 is made up of 16 amino acids. Trimming removed 6 bases from V and 2 bases from J, with 19 bases in between. The CDR3 region has the DNA TGTGCCAGCAGAGGCTTCGGACTCAGCCTACAAGAGACCCAGTACTTC. It is translated as CASRGFGLSLQETQYF.

The CDR3 DNA follows: TGTGCCAGCAGTTACCCCTTGTACCGGACAGGCAGCACAGATACGCAGTATTTT. It yields the protein CASSYPLYRTGSTDTQYF. The chain carries TRBV6-2 or TRBV6-3 and TRBJ2-3, with 7 nucleotides matching TRBD1. The CDR3 runs 18 residues. J lost 0 bases, V lost 2 bases, and 11 bases had no gene match. Looked up from germline, CDR1 is MNHEY and CDR2 is SVGEGT.

This clonotype was seen a few times. One end of the junction varies from germline; a read error may be responsible. This chain uses TRBV4-2 with TRBJ2-7; D may be TRBD2 (6 bases). This CDR3 has 16 amino acids. Per germline, CDR1 LGHNA and CDR2 YNFKEQ. As DNA, the CDR3 is TGTGCCAGCAGCCAATGGTGGGACTGGAGGACCTACGGGCAGTACTTC. Protein product: CASSQWWDWRTYGQYF.

This clonotype has a count of ten or more. The chain links TRBV29-1 to TRBJ2-5; TRBD2 aligns across 10 bases. CDR3 length equals 13 residues. After removal of 7 bases from V and 5 bases from J, the junction contained 7 bases not matched to a gene. Per germline, CDR1 SQVTM and CDR2 ANQGSEA. The CDR3 region is CSETSGNSETQYF. CDR3 sequence (DNA): TGCAGCGAAACTAGCGGGAATTCTGAGACCCAGTACTTC. Based on the CDR3 plus reference TRBV29-1 and TRBJ2-5, the full variable domain is SAVISQKPSRDICQRGTSLTIQCQVDSQVTMMFWYRQQPGQSLTLIATANQGSEATYESGFVIDKFPISRPNLTFSTLTVSNMSPEDSSIYLCSETSGNSETQYFGPGTRLLVL.

At least ten counts were recorded for this clonotype. This chain links TRBV28 with TRBJ2-1; 9 bases align to TRBD2. CDR3 size: 16 residues. Per germline, CDR1 MDHEN and CDR2 SYDVKM. V lost 7 bases and J lost 4; bases outside the gene matches: 11. CDR3 in DNA: TGTGCCAGCACTACATTGAGGACTAGCGCTTACAATGAGCAGTTCTTC. Translated: CASTTLRTSAYNEQFF. Filled out from reference TRBV28 and TRBJ2-1, the complete variable domain reads DVKVTQSSRYLVKRTGEKVFLECVQDMDHENMFWYRQDPGLGLRLIYFSYDVKMKEKGDIPEGYSVSREKKERFSLILESASTNQTSMYLCASTTLRTSAYNEQFFGPGTRLTVL.

The V gene is TRBV15, the J gene TRBJ1-5, with D unresolved. V was clipped by 0 bases and J by 1 base, with 7 bases between them. CDR1 is LNHNV, CDR2 YYDKDF, per germline (reference sequence). The CDR3 runs 15 residues. The DNA of the CDR3 is TGTGCCACCAGCAGAGATTCAAGGAGCAATCAGCCCCAGCATTTT. As protein: CATSRDSRSNQPQHF.

This clonotype showed up many times. The rearrangement uses TRBV11-2 and TRBJ2-7; TRBD2 matches at 14 bases. V shed 3 bases, J shed 6 bases, and the junction held 7 bases outside the gene matches. Per the germline V gene, CDR1 is SGHAT and CDR2 is FQNNGV. The CDR3 has 16 amino acids. CDR3 region: CASSFSGLAGVGEQYF. The CDR3 DNA reads TGTGCCAGCAGCTTTTCGGGACTAGCGGGAGTAGGCGAGCAGTACTTC.

This clonotype was seen only a few times. This chain uses TRBV5-6 with TRBJ2-5; D may be TRBD1 (5 bases). Germline values: CDR1 SGHDT, CDR2 YYEEEE. V lost 9 bases to trimming and J lost 0 bases, with 21 bases between them. The CDR3 covers 16 residues. CDR3 sequence reads: CATRHLTDTNQETQYF. The CDR3 DNA is TGTGCCACCCGACATTTGACAGACACTAACCAAGAGACCCAGTACTTC.

In its sample, this clonotype was seen many times. The J gene is TRBJ1-1, the V gene TRBV5-5; D is unclear. The V gene lost 0 bases and the J gene lost 4 bases, with 7 bases spanning the gap. This CDR3 is 13 amino acids long. Germline CDR1 reads SGHKS; CDR2 reads YYEKEE (reference sequence). CDR3 nucleotides: TGTGCCAGCAGCTTGGAAGGGTTCACTGAAGCTTTCTTT. Translation: CASSLEGFTEAFF.

Many counts were recorded for this clonotype. This chain links TRBV15 with TRBJ2-1; D remains ambiguous. The V gene's germline CDR1 is LNHNV and CDR2 YYDKDF (reference sequence). V lost 0 bases, J lost 3 bases, and 3 bases lay in between. This CDR3 spans 13 amino acids. In DNA form, the CDR3 reads TGTGCCACCAGCAGAGATGACTACAATGAGCAGTTCTTC. Translating gives CATSRDDYNEQFF.

The table lists this clonotype with many counts. V and J are TRBV12-3 or TRBV12-4 and TRBJ2-1; 12 bases align to TRBD2. This CDR3 contains 17 residues. Trimming cost V 3 bases and J 4 bases; bases outside gene matches: 7. The CDR3 spells CASSFPSGRAVYNEQFF. In DNA, the CDR3 is TGTGCCAGCAGTTTCCCTAGCGGGAGGGCGGTTTACAATGAGCAGTTCTTC.

The chain joins TRBV7-9 to TRBJ2-1, with TRBD2 matching 8 bases. V shed 1 base, J shed 2 bases, and the junction held 10 bases outside the gene matches. This CDR3 has 18 residues. Looked up from germline, CDR1 is SEHNR and CDR2 is FQNEAQ (reference sequence). The CDR3 here is CASSLGAGAGGAYNEQFF. In nucleotides, the CDR3 is TGTGCCAGCAGCTTAGGGGCTGGGGCGGGGGGCGCCTACAATGAGCAGTTCTTC. Combining the CDR3 with reference TRBV7-9 and TRBJ2-1 gives the whole variable domain DTGVSQNPRHKITKRGQNVTFRCDPISEHNRLYWYRQTLGQGPEFLTYFQNEAQLEKSRLLSDRFSAERPKGSFSTLEIQRTEQGDSAMYLCASSLGAGAGGAYNEQFFGPGTRLTVL.

This clonotype has just a few counts. The V and J genes are TRBV12-3 or TRBV12-4 and TRBJ1-6; 7 nucleotides align to TRBD1. The V segment lost 6 bases and the J segment 8 bases; nucleotides outside the gene matches: 7. The CDR3 contains 14 residues. CDR3 protein: CASSPGTAYSPLHF. DNA for the CDR3: TGTGCCAGCAGCCCGGGGACAGCATATTCACCCCTCCACTTT.

This clonotype was counted only a few times. The J gene is TRBJ1-4, the V gene TRBV15; maybe TRBD1 (5 bases). CDR3 length equals 12 residues. Trimming stripped 5 bases from V and 8 bases from J, with 9 bases between. The V gene's germline CDR1 is LNHNV and CDR2 YYDKDF (reference sequence). CDR3 sequence reads: CATSGGNEKLFF. Written as DNA, the CDR3 is TGTGCCACCAGCGGGGGAAACGAAAAACTGTTTTTT.

This clonotype was found a few times. J is TRBJ2-3 and V is TRBV19; no definite D call. Germline CDR1 reads LNHDA; CDR2 reads SQIVND (reference sequence). Trimming pared 0 bases from V and 2 bases from J, leaving 6 bases between. The CDR3 length is 14 residues. CDR3 residues: CASSIDDNTDTQYF. The CDR3 DNA reads TGTGCCAGTAGTATAGATGACAACACAGATACGCAGTATTTT.

Details on this clonotype: Germline and junction disagree at one end, which may indicate a read error. This chain links TRBV7-8 with TRBJ2-1, with TRBD2 matching over 9 bases. The germline gives CDR1 SGHVS, CDR2 FQNEAQ. CDR3 length: 17 residues. The CDR3 bases are TGCGCCAGCAGCGGACCGCGTGCGGGAGGGCCCTACAATGAGCAGTTCTTC. This translates into CASSGPRAGGPYNEQFF.

This clonotype appeared many times. The V call is TRBV6-1, the J call TRBJ1-1; the D is unclear. Per germline, CDR1 MNHNS and CDR2 SASEGT. V was trimmed by 0 bases and J by 8 bases, leaving 10 bases between them. The CDR3 is made up of 13 amino acids. The CDR3 region is CASSEAGGWEAFF. In DNA form, the CDR3 reads TGTGCCAGCAGTGAAGCGGGAGGGTGGGAAGCTTTCTTT.

This clonotype was counted many times. This chain uses TRBV11-3 with TRBJ2-5; perhaps TRBD1 as D (5 bases). Trimming stripped 1 base from V and 5 bases from J, with 11 bases between. In germline, CDR1 is SGHNT, CDR2 YENEEA. The CDR3 runs to 14 residues. CDR3 coding DNA: TGTGCCAGCAGCTTAGGAAGGGGTTGGGAGACCCAGTACTTC. Protein: CASSLGRGWETQYF.

There are a few counts of this clonotype. This rearrangement joins TRBV10-1 to TRBJ2-7; the D gene could be TRBD1 or TRBD2 (5 bases each). This CDR3 spans 13 amino acids. CDR1 and CDR2 from the germline V gene are WNHNN and SYGVQD (reference sequence). Trimming stripped 3 bases from V and 7 bases from J, with 13 bases between. CDR3 sequence: CASSEVTGGEQYF. DNA of the CDR3: TGCGCCAGCAGTGAAGTTACAGGCGGGGAGCAGTACTTC.

This sequence joins TRBV27 and TRBJ2-3, with 11 nucleotides matching TRBD2. The CDR3 contains 18 residues. V lost 4 bases and J lost 2; bases outside the gene matches: 11. CDR1 is MNHEY, CDR2 SMNVEV, per germline (reference sequence). CDR3 residues: CASSSLRLAGLVTDTQYF. CDR3 in DNA: TGTGCCAGCAGTTCCCTCCGACTAGCGGGACTAGTCACAGATACGCAGTATTTT.

This chain connects TRBV7-2 to TRBJ1-5; 7 bases match TRBD1. Germline lookup yields CDR1 SGHTA and CDR2 FQGNSA. V dropped 1 base and J dropped 2; count of bases not matched to a gene: 5. The CDR3 has 16 residues. CDR3 nucleotide sequence: TGTGCCAGCAGCTTAGAATCAGGGGGGGGCAATCAGCCCCAGCATTTT. Protein sequence: CASSLESGGGNQPQHF.

A note on this clonotype: An end of the junction does not agree with germline; a read error may underlie this. The chain employs TRBV5-1 and TRBJ2-1, with a possible D match to TRBD1 (6 bases). CDR3 length equals 17 residues. From germline, CDR1 is SGHRS and CDR2 YFSETQ. The CDR3 nucleotides are TGCGCCAGCAGCTTGGCCGTAAGAACAGGGATCTCCTATGATCAGTTCTTC. Protein product: CASSLAVRTGISYDQFF.

V is TRBV30 and J is TRBJ2-2; 7 bases line up with TRBD2. The CDR3 covers 14 residues. With 1 base clipped from V and 6 bases from J, the junction kept 5 bases outside the gene matches. Germline V gene lookup returns CDR1 GTSNPN and CDR2 SVGIG (reference sequence). Here the CDR3 DNA reads TGTGCCTGGAGTGGAGCGGGATGGGCCGGGGAGCTGTTTTTT. Translated: CAWSGAGWAGELFF.

This clonotype was found a few times. The chain combines TRBV12-3 or TRBV12-4 with TRBJ2-3; D is uncertain. The V and J ends lost 3 bases and 4 bases respectively, with 14 bases between them. This CDR3 region has 15 residues. Here the CDR3 DNA reads TGTGCCAGCAGTTTTTTCCCGGTGAAAGCAGATACGCAGTATTTT. Its translation is CASSFFPVKADTQYF.

The table lists this clonotype with many counts. V and J are TRBV7-2 and TRBJ1-1; 10 nucleotides agree with TRBD1. V shed 4 bases, J shed 4 bases, and the junction held 9 bases outside the gene matches. Germline CDR1 is SGHTA and CDR2 is FQGNSA. The CDR3 sequence is 16 residues long. The CDR3 region is CASSSRPTGGGTEAFF. Written as DNA, the CDR3 is TGTGCCAGCAGCTCTAGGCCGACAGGGGGCGGCACTGAAGCTTTCTTT.

The CDR3 protein is CASSEQGNQPQHF. The CDR3 DNA is TGTGCCAGCAGCGAGCAGGGTAATCAGCCCCAGCATTTT. This sequence joins TRBV5-4 and TRBJ1-5; possible D gene TRBD1, 5 bases. CDR1 is SGHNT, CDR2 YYREEE, per germline (reference sequence). The CDR3 has 13 residues. V was pared by 4 bases and J by 4 bases, with 9 bases between.

The V call is TRBV20-1, the J call TRBJ1-1, with D unresolved. The CDR3 spans 13 residues. V lost 1 base, J lost 1 base, and 7 bases lay in between. Germline V gene data show CDR1 as DFQATT and CDR2 as SNEGSKA (reference sequence). CDR3 DNA sequence: TGCAGTGCTAGAGTGGACCCGAACACTGAAGCTTTCTTT. As protein: CSARVDPNTEAFF.